This record looks at one T cell receptor beta chain sequence and its context. Its antigen specificity is not known. No per-base quality is available; no much larger clone lies one base away. Receptor amplification or capture employed the immunoSEQ multiplex PCR assay. This is the immuneACCESS table as TCRdb keeps it, with only in-frame sequences that have V and J called. A part of the clones is gone; compared with another copy, unresolved V genes explain less than half, and the rest is unexplained. The sample records tens of thousands of clones, around 92% of which are singletons. The biggest ten clones account for roughly 5.2% of the sample. The germline V gene yields SGDLS for CDR1 and YYNGEE for CDR2. There are 15 amino acids in the CDR3, from cysteine to phenylalanine inclusive. Only the CDR3 DNA is retained, 45 bases long and in frame from the first base. V drops 6 bases and J drops 0 bases, leaving 13 bases in between.

The data originate from a study of T cell changes during pregnancy in multiple sclerosis (dated by TCRdb to between 2018 and 2021). For context, the study as a whole: The study examined how the T cell repertoire changed over the course of pregnancy in women with multiple sclerosis.

Sequencing used peripheral blood, obtained in the first trimester of pregnancy. This TCR was sampled from a female donor in good health, enrolled as a control in a pregnancy study. The chain is encoded by TRBV9 joined to TRBJ2-1; TRBD2 might be the D gene, on 5 matching bases. The sequenced DNA: TGTGCCAGCACCCCCCCCGGGAACTCCTACAATGAGCAGTTCTTC. This yields the protein CASTPPGNSYNEQFF. The reference TRBV9 and TRBJ2-1 proteins fill in what lies around the CDR3, so the full variable domain reads DSGVTQTPKHLITATGQRVTLRCSPRSGDLSVYWYQQSLDQGLQFLIQYYNGEERAKGNILERFSAQQFPDLHSELNLSSLELGDSALYFCASTPPGNSYNEQFFGPGTRLTVL.